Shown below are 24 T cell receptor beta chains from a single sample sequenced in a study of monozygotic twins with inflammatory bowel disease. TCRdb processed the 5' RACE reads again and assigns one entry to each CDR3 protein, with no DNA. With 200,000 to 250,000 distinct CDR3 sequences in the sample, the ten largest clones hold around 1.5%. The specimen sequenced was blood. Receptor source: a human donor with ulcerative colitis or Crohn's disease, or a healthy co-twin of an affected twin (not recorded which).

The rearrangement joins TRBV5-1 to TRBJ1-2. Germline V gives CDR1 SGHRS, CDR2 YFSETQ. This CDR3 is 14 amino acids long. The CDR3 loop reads CASSLSDANYGYTF. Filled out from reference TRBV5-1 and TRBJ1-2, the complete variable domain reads KAGVTQTPRYLIKTRGQQVTLSCSPISGHRSVSWYQQTPGQGLQFLFEYFSETQRNKGNFPGRFSGRQFSNSRSEMNVSTLELGDSALYLCASSLSDANYGYTFGSGTRLTVV.

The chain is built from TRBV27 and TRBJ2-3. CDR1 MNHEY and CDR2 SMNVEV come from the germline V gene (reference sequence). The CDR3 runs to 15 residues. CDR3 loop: CASSLSGGNTDTQYF.

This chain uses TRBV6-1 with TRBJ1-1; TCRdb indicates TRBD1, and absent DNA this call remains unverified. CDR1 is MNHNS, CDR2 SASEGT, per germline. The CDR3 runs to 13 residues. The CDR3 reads CATAPRLLTEAFF.

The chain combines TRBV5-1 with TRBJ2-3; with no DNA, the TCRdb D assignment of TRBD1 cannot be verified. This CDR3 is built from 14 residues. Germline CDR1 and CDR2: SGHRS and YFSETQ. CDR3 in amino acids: CASSKGVPTDTQYF.

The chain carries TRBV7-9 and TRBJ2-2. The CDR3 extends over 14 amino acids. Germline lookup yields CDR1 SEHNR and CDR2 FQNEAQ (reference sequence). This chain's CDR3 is CASSATANTGELFF.

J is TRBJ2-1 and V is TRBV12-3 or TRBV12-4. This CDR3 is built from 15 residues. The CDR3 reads CASSLRSKGYNEQFF.

The CDR3 sequence: CASGTTNTGELFF. This chain connects TRBV10-2 to TRBJ2-2; TCRdb returns TRBD1, unconfirmable since there is no DNA. Germline V gene lookup returns CDR1 WSHSY and CDR2 SAAADI. CDR3 length: 13 residues.

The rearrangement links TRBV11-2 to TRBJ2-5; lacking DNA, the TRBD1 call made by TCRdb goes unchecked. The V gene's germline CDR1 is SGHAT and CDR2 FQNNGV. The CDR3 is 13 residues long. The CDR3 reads CASSSKGGGIQYF.

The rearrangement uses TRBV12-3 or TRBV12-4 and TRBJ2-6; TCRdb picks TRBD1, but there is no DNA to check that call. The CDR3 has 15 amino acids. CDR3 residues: CASRFPGAGANVLTF.

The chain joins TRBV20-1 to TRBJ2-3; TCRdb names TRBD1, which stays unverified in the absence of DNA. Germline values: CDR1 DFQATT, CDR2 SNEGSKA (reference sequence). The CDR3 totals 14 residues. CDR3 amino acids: CSARGQAYTDTQYF.

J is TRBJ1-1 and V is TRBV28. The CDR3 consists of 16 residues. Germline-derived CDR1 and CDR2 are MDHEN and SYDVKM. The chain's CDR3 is CASSSRQSPKDTEAFF.

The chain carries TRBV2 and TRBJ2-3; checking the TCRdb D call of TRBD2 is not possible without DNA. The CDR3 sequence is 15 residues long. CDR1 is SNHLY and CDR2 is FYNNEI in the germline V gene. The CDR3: CASSEGLAGTDTQYF. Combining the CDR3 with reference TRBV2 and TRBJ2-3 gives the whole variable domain EPEVTQTPSHQVTQMGQEVILRCVPISNHLYFYWYRQILGQKVEFLVSFYNNEISEKSEIFDDQFSVERPDGSNFTLKIRSTKLEDSAMYFCASSEGLAGTDTQYFGPGTRLTVL.

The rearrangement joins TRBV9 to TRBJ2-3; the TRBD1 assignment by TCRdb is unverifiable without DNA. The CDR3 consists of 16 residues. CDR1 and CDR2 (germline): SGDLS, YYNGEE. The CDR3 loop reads CASSVDGGQGGDTQYF.

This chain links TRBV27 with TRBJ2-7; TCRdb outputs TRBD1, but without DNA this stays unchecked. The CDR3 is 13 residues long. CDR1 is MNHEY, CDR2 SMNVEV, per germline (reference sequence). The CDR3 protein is CASSYGDSYEQYF.

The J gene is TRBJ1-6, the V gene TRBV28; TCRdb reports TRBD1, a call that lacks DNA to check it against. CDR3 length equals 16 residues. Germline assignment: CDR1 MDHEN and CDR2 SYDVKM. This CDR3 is CASTYDPGTVGSPLHF.

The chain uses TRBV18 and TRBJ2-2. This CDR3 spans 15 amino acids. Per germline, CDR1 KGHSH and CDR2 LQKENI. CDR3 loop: CALPPGGTNTGELFF.

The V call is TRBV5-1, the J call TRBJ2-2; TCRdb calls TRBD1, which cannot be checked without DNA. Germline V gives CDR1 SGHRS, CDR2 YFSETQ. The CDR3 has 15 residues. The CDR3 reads CASSSGTGNTGELFF. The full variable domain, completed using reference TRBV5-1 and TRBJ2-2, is KAGVTQTPRYLIKTRGQQVTLSCSPISGHRSVSWYQQTPGQGLQFLFEYFSETQRNKGNFPGRFSGRQFSNSRSEMNVSTLELGDSALYLCASSSGTGNTGELFFGEGSRLTVL.

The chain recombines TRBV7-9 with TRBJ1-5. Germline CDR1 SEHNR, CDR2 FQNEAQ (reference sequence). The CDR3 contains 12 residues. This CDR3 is CASSSADQPQHF.

The CDR3 is CSASSFEGLSYEQYF. The rearrangement links TRBV20-1 to TRBJ2-7; TCRdb selects TRBD2, and the lack of DNA leaves this call unchecked. Germline assignment: CDR1 DFQATT and CDR2 SNEGSKA (reference sequence). The CDR3 covers 15 residues.

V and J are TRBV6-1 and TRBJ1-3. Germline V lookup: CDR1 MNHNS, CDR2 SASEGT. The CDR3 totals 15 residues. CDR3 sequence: CASRGRPYSGNTIYF.

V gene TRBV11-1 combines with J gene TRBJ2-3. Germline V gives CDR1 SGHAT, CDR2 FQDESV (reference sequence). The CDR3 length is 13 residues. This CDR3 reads CASSLAATDTQYF.

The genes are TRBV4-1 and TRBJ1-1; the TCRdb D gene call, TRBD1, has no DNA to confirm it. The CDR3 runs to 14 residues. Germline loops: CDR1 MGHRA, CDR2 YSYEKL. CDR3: CASSPGHLNTEAFF.

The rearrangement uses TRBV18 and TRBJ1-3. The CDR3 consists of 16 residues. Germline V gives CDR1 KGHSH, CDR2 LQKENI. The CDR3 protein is CASSPGPADSGNTIYF.

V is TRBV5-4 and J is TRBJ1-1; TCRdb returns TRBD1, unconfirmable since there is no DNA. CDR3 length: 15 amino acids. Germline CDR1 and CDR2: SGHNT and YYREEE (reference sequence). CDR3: CASSRGDRRNTEAFF.